Below are 3 T cell receptor beta chains sequenced from a single sample in a study of technical replicates of blood from a handful of donors. Only in-frame clones appear in the TCRdb table, and some are missing; sequencing was by immunoSEQ multiplex PCR. The sample consists of 15,000 to 20,000 clones, approximately 88% of them appearing once. The sample comprised PBMCs. The receptors here all came from a human donor in good health.

The chain employs TRBV27 and TRBJ2-2, with TRBD2 matching over 8 bases. Trimming removed 0 bases from V and 2 bases from J; junction bases left unmatched: 8. The V gene's germline CDR1 is MNHEY and CDR2 SMNVEV (reference sequence). CDR3 length: 18 residues. CDR3 DNA: TGTGCCAGCAGTTTATCCATCGGGCTAGCGGGCAACACCGGGGAGCTGTTTTTT. Its translation is CASSLSIGLAGNTGELFF.

This clone came up once. The genes are TRBV6-6 and TRBJ1-4; possible D gene TRBD1, 6 bases. Germline CDR1 and CDR2: MNHNY and SVGAGI (reference sequence). This CDR3 comprises 16 residues. The germline V and J ends were trimmed by 6 bases and 0 bases, with 14 bases remaining between them. As DNA, the CDR3 is TGTGCCAGCAGCACCACCTCAGGGGCAACTAATGAAAAACTGTTTTTT. It translates to CASSTTSGATNEKLFF.

J is TRBJ2-3 and V is TRBV19, with 10 bases lining up with TRBD2. With V trimmed by 7 bases and J by 0 bases, 4 bases remained unmatched. This CDR3 is built from 15 residues. Germline values: CDR1 LNHDA, CDR2 SQIVND (reference sequence). In DNA, the CDR3 is TGTGCCAGTAATAAGCGGGAGGGCAGCACAGATACGCAGTATTTT. It encodes CASNKREGSTDTQYF.